This TCR beta chain was documented in a study of graft-versus-host responses after intestinal transplantation. About the research overall: Multivisceral, liver-intestinal, or isolated intestinal transplants were given to recipients.

To note about this clone: The antigen is undetermined.

Whole-study results and caveats: The study found high graft-versus-host to host-versus-graft clonal ratios in allografts of patients with graft-donor T cell macrochimerism. Investigators detected GvH clones in recipient marrow, with some emerging earlier in ileum or blood.

Sequencing was performed with immunoSEQ multiplex PCR; in TCRdb, only in-frame clones are kept and a portion is missing. The sample lists over 85,000 clones; approximately 92% were seen once. The CDR3 contains 15 residues. V lost 1 base to trimming and J lost 5 bases; unmatched junction nucleotides: 2. CDR1 and CDR2 from the germline V gene are MDHEN and SYDVKM. The sample here was unstimulated CD8+ T cells sorted from spleen or lymph node cells, taken before intestinal transplant. The receptor comes from a human donor who received an intestinal transplant. V gene TRBV28 combines with J gene TRBJ2-1; 10 positions agree with TRBD1. In DNA form, the CDR3 reads TGTGCCAGCAGTTTATTCGGGACAGGGGACAATGAGCAGTTCTTC. Its translation: CASSLFGTGDNEQFF.